The present TCR beta chain was sequenced within a study of blood T cell repertoires in COVID-19. Whole-study context: T cells, B-cell-depleted T cells, or PBMCs supplied cDNA or gDNA.

This clone has just a few counts. This table comes from immunoSEQ multiplex PCR, and its TCRdb copy is limited to in-frame clones, with some not included. This table holds some 150,000 clones, under 85% found once. Looked up from germline, CDR1 is SQVTM and CDR2 is ANQGSEA. V lost 6 bases, J lost 7 bases, and 15 bases lay in between. The CDR3 spans 12 residues. The source of this sequence is a man in his sixties who had recovered from COVID-19. The sequenced sample consisted of peripheral blood. The rearrangement links TRBV29-1 to TRBJ1-1, with D maybe TRBD1 (5 bases). The CDR3 region is CSVKGRGVEAFF. CDR3 DNA: TGCAGCGTGAAGGGGAGGGGCGTTGAAGCTTTCTTT.